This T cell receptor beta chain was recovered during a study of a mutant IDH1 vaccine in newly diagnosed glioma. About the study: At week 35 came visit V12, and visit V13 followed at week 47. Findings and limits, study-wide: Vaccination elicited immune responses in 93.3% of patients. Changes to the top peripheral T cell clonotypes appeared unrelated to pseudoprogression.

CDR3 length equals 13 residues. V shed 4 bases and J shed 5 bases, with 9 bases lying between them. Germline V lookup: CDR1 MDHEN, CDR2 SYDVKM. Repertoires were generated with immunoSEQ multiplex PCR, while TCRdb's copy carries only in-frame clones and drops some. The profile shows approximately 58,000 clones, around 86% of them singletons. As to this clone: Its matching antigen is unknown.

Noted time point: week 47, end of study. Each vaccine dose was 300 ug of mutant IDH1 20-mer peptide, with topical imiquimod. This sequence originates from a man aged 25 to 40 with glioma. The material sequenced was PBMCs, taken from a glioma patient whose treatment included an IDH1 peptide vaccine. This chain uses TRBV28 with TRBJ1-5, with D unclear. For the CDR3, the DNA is TGTGCCAGCAGTTCCACTCTTTATCAGCCCCAGCATTTT. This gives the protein CASSSTLYQPQHF.